The rows below give T cell receptor beta chains drawn from one sample of a study of PD-1 blockade in classical Hodgkin lymphoma. Sequencing was performed with immunoSEQ multiplex PCR; in TCRdb, only in-frame clones are kept and a portion is missing. The table has tens of thousands of clones, over 70% seen once. The sequencing here drew on peripheral blood mononuclear cells (PBMCs), taken at baseline. These receptor sequences come from a human donor with classical Hodgkin lymphoma. Each CDR3 is given without its conserved first and last residue. Size values are once, few and many counts, or a class for expanded clones, and some rows have none.

TRBJ1-1,TRBV11-2,NA,ASSFGGNTEAF
TRBJ2-1,TRBV12-5,NA,ASGLGSSRGTGNEQF
TRBJ2-5,TRBV7-6,once,ASSLVGQGALWEQY
TRBJ1-2,TRBV19,NA,ASSMTGSWGYT
TRBJ2-7,TRBV6-5,NA,ASSYWARGGSYEQY
TRBJ2-7,TRBV11-2,NA,ASSFHYEQY
TRBJ2-1,TRBV18,NA,ASSPPGLAGGPGEQF
TRBJ2-1,TRBV10-3,NA,AISEKRGDNEQF
TRBJ1-2,TRBV27,NA,ASSLNRFYGYT
TRBJ2-1,TRBV5-8,NA,ASSLLSTSVYNEQF
TRBJ2-7,TRBV5-6,NA,ASSLWYEQY
TRBJ1-2,TRBV6-6,NA,ASSLQGVYGYT
TRBJ2-5,TRBV25-1,NA,ASTPRTSGTQETQY
TRBJ2-5,TRBV10-3,NA,AISAGGAGTQY
TRBJ2-3,TRBV11-3,NA,ASSSQSGGARDTQY
TRBJ1-5,TRBV4-1,few,ASSQASNQPQH
TRBJ1-1,TRBV10-3,NA,AISEDGSTEAF
TRBJ1-1,TRBV12-2,NA,ASRLAQRQGTRTEAF
TRBJ2-3,TRBV7-3,few,ASITPPDTQY
TRBJ2-7,TRBV6-5,once,ASRFQVTYEQY
TRBJ1-4,TRBV6-1,NA,ASTEPGSRKLF
TRBJ2-7,TRBV5-4,NA,ASSLSGGGAYEQY
TRBJ2-1,TRBV10-3,NA,AIRTSGSHHYNEQF
TRBJ2-3,TRBV6-5,NA,ASRLVPAQDTQY
TRBJ2-5,TRBV9,NA,ASSAGTSQETQY
TRBJ1-5,TRBV18,NA,ASSPGQGGQPQH
TRBJ2-5,TRBV9,NA,ASSGSGRSRETQY
TRBJ2-3,TRBV5-8,NA,ASSLGSQRRTDTQY
TRBJ2-7,TRBV9,NA,ASSKGQGPYEQY
TRBJ2-7,TRBV28,NA,ASSVLAGGQGEQY
TRBJ2-1,TRBV5-6,NA,ASSLGLYNEQF
TRBJ1-6,TRBV5-4,once,ASSLEGRLLH
TRBJ2-7,TRBV27,few,ASSLWYRGGLEQY
TRBJ1-5,TRBV5-1,NA,ASSLGGTGDGQPQH
TRBJ2-1,TRBV10-2,NA,ASSDGPPVQF
TRBJ2-7,TRBV28,NA,ASSPPGLTPYEQY
TRBJ1-6,TRBV19,NA,ASSIGQAYNSPLH
TRBJ2-7,TRBV9,NA,ASSARLAGGPREQY
TRBJ1-5,TRBV6-4,medium-sized,ASRGGRSGNQPQH
TRBJ2-3,TRBV9,NA,ASSVGQSGPDTQY
TRBJ1-5,TRBV6-5,NA,ASRRTGRNQPQH
TRBJ1-6,TRBV4-1,NA,ASSHGRGSYNSPLH
TRBJ1-1,TRBV10-3,NA,AISERDRGPF
TRBJ1-2,TRBV10-3,NA,AISGGRGQNEYGYT
TRBJ2-3,TRBV9,NA,ASSVGLAPDTQY
TRBJ2-3,TRBV11-1,NA,ASRTGLLDTQY
TRBJ2-5,TRBV28,NA,ASSRPSPDGTQY
TRBJ2-5,TRBV6-5,once,ASGKSTGKETQY
TRBJ2-6,TRBV29-1,NA,SVYDRPSSGANVLT
TRBJ2-1,TRBV10-3,NA,AISVTSGGVNEQF
TRBJ2-1,TRBV5-3,NA,ARSLTDRRGDNEQF
TRBJ2-3,TRBV29-1,NA,SVVPSGGAGGTQY
TRBJ2-7,TRBV7-9,NA,ASSLGPTVQISYEQY
TRBJ1-2,TRBV28,NA,ANSLGRSYNYGYT
TRBJ2-3,TRBV18,NA,ASSLTTSGGADTQY
TRBJ2-7,TRBV13,NA,ASSLWGGPYEQY
TRBJ1-2,TRBV6-5,NA,ASRVGQGNYGYT
TRBJ1-2,TRBV7-2,NA,ASSSLGRGYGYT
TRBJ2-6,TRBV19,NA,ASSYKVPGQGYSSGANVLT